This passage covers 19 T cell receptor beta chains from one sample sequenced in a study of cytomegalovirus exposure and HLA in healthy donors. The PCR had 60 Vbeta and 13 Jbeta primers. TCRdb's table, derived via immunoSEQ multiplex PCR, lists solely in-frame clones and lacks some. Among roughly 200,000 clones listed, 60% to 85% were seen once. The sequenced material came from PBMCs. The receptors shown here come from a girl between 5 and 17 years old in good health and CMV-seropositive.

This clone was picked up one time. The chain has TRBV9 and TRBJ2-1; 10 positions match TRBD2. The trim removed 0 bases at V and 6 bases at J, leaving 3 bases unmatched. This CDR3 region has 15 residues. Germline-derived CDR1 and CDR2 are SGDLS and YYNGEE. CDR3 in DNA: TGTGCCAGCAGCGTAGGAGCTAGCGGGGGCAATGAGCAGTTCTTC. Encoded protein: CASSVGASGGNEQFF.

The CDR3 coding sequence is TGTGCCAGCAGCTTCCGGACAGGGCCTGAAGCCGAGCAGTACTTC. Its protein product is CASSFRTGPEAEQYF. J is TRBJ2-7 and V is TRBV9; TRBD1 matches 8 bases. J gave up 6 bases and V 4 bases, and 12 bases lay outside the gene matches. Germline CDR1 SGDLS, CDR2 YYNGEE. The length of the CDR3 is 15 residues. Supplemented by reference TRBV9 and TRBJ2-7, the full variable domain reads DSGVTQTPKHLITATGQRVTLRCSPRSGDLSVYWYQQSLDQGLQFLIQYYNGEERAKGNILERFSAQQFPDLHSELNLSSLELGDSALYFCASSFRTGPEAEQYFGPGTRLTVT.

The chain couples TRBV5-8 to TRBJ2-7, with D possibly TRBD2 on 5 matching bases. The germline gives CDR1 SGHTS, CDR2 YDEGEE. Deletions cut 0 bases from V and 1 base from J, with 11 bases between. The CDR3 has 15 residues. The CDR3 DNA sequence: TGTGCCAGCAGCTTGGTCGGGGTGGGGTCCTACGAGCAGTACTTC. Translating it yields CASSLVGVGSYEQYF.

The rearrangement links TRBV18 to TRBJ2-7; 8 bases agree with TRBD2. Germline CDR1 is KGHSH and CDR2 is LQKENI. The CDR3 runs to 14 residues. J lost 2 bases, V lost 2 bases, and 2 bases had no gene match. CDR3 residues: CASSPKRGTYEQYF. CDR3 sequence (DNA): TGTGCCAGCTCACCAAAGCGGGGGACCTACGAGCAGTACTTC.

The chain links TRBV7-9 to TRBJ2-7; 9 bases fit TRBD1. The V gene end was trimmed by 5 bases and the J gene end by 0 bases; junction bases not matched to a gene: 8. The CDR3 spans 16 residues. CDR1 is SEHNR, CDR2 FQNEAQ, per germline (reference sequence). In DNA, the CDR3 is TGTGCCAGCAGCCCTTCCGGGACAGGGATCTCCTACGAGCAGTACTTC. This encodes CASSPSGTGISYEQYF.

CDR3: CASKDSPGADTQYF. The CDR3 coding sequence is TGTGCCAGCAAGGACTCCCCCGGCGCAGATACGCAGTATTTT. V usage is TRBV2 and J usage is TRBJ2-3; a weak D match, TRBD2 (5 bases). Between the trimmed V and J ends, which lost 7 bases and 4 bases, there was a span of 15 bases. The CDR3 runs 14 residues. Looked up from germline, CDR1 is SNHLY and CDR2 is FYNNEI.

This chain connects TRBV6-1 to TRBJ1-4; D is uncertain. The CDR3 runs 15 residues. The V and J ends lost 2 bases and 8 bases respectively, with 15 bases between them. Germline assignment: CDR1 MNHNS and CDR2 SASEGT. This chain's CDR3 is CASSEYSLEDEKLFF. CDR3 DNA: TGTGCCAGCAGTGAATATTCCTTGGAGGACGAAAAACTGTTTTTT.

This clone was detected a few times. The chain carries TRBV27 and TRBJ2-1; the D is unclear. V was shortened by 2 bases and J by 8 bases, with 22 bases between the two germline ends. The germline V gene has CDR1 MNHEY and CDR2 SMNVEV (reference sequence). The CDR3 has 17 residues. CDR3 amino acids: CASSLILSPRLDHEQFF. CDR3 nucleotide sequence: TGTGCCAGCAGTTTAATTTTATCCCCCAGGTTGGATCATGAGCAGTTCTTC.

The chain joins TRBV7-9 to TRBJ2-2, with 9 bases aligning to TRBD1. The CDR3 extends over 15 amino acids. The trim removed 4 bases at V and 1 base at J, leaving 1 base unmatched. Per germline, CDR1 SEHNR and CDR2 FQNEAQ (reference sequence). CDR3 nucleotides: TGTGCCAGCAGCTCGGGACAGGGGAACACCGGGGAGCTGTTTTTT. Translated, it gives CASSSGQGNTGELFF.

The rearrangement uses TRBV4-2 and TRBJ2-7; 7 bases fit TRBD2. The length of the CDR3 is 17 residues. Trimming at V came to 2 bases and at J to 4 bases, leaving 14 bases not matched to a gene. Germline CDR1 is LGHNA and CDR2 is YNFKEQ. The CDR3 DNA reads TGTGCCAGCAGCCAATCGAATATTGGGGGGGACTTTTACGAGCAGTACTTC. As protein: CASSQSNIGGDFYEQYF.

This clone was counted once. The V call is TRBV5-6, the J call TRBJ2-3; the D gene is possibly TRBD2 (7 bases). This CDR3 has 14 amino acids. Germline lookup yields CDR1 SGHDT and CDR2 YYEEEE. The V gene lost 2 bases and the J gene lost 7 bases, with 14 bases spanning the gap. CDR3 nucleotide sequence: TGTGCCAGCAGCTTTGGGGGGGCGGGTTATACGCAGTATTTT. Translated: CASSFGGAGYTQYF.

This rearrangement joins TRBV27 to TRBJ2-5; TRBD1 agrees at 7 bases. Germline V gene data show CDR1 as MNHEY and CDR2 as SMNVEV (reference sequence). This CDR3 region has 14 residues. Unmatched junction bases numbered 5, after V lost 3 bases and J lost 4 bases. The CDR3 is CASSFKGATETQYF. The CDR3 nucleotides are TGTGCCAGCAGTTTTAAGGGGGCCACAGAGACCCAGTACTTC.

The chain has TRBV11-3 and TRBJ2-2, with 9 bases aligning to TRBD2. The germline V gene has CDR1 SGHNT and CDR2 YENEEA. This CDR3 comprises 17 residues. After removal of 4 bases from V and 0 bases from J, the junction contained 6 bases not matched to a gene. This CDR3 is CASSSNSGGPNTGELFF. CDR3 sequence (DNA): TGTGCCAGCAGCTCAAATAGCGGGGGTCCGAACACCGGGGAGCTGTTTTTT. Complete variable domain (other parts from reference TRBV11-3 and TRBJ2-2): EAGVVQSPRYKIIEKKQPVAFWCNPISGHNTLYWYLQNLGQGPELLIRYENEEAVDDSQLPKDRFSAERLKGVDSTLKIQPAELGDSAVYLCASSSNSGGPNTGELFFGEGSRLTVL.

The chain couples TRBV6-5 to TRBJ1-1; D is possibly TRBD1 (5 bases). The CDR3 is 12 residues long. Between the trimmed V and J ends, which lost 5 bases and 11 bases, there was a span of 15 bases. The germline CDR1 and CDR2 sequences are MNHEY and SVGAGI. CDR3 loop: CASSTGGRAAFF. The CDR3 DNA sequence: TGTGCCAGCAGTACGGGAGGCAGGGCGGCTTTCTTT.

The CDR3 nucleotides read TGCAGCGGTATACTAGTAGGACGGTCTGAAGCTTTCTTT. Amino acids: CSGILVGRSEAFF. V is TRBV29-1 and J is TRBJ1-1; D is undetermined. The CDR3 spans 13 residues. Trimming pared 7 bases from V and 6 bases from J, leaving 18 bases between. Germline CDR1 and CDR2: SQVTM and ANQGSEA.

This clone appeared a few times. The V call is TRBV5-5, the J call TRBJ2-1; TRBD1 matches 8 bases. There are 14 residues in the CDR3. J lost 8 bases, V lost 4 bases, and 8 bases had no gene match. Germline V lookup: CDR1 SGHKS, CDR2 YYEKEE (reference sequence). CDR3 loop: CASSTSDRGYEQFF. For the CDR3, the DNA is TGTGCCAGCAGCACCTCTGACAGGGGCTATGAGCAGTTCTTC.

In nucleotides, the CDR3 is TGTGCCACCAGATCCGGGACAGTGGGCGTCAATCAGCCCCAGCATTTT. It codes for CATRSGTVGVNQPQHF. This rearrangement joins TRBV27 to TRBJ1-5, with 7 positions matching TRBD1. The J segment lost 3 bases and the V segment lost 10 bases, leaving 15 bases of the junction unmatched. CDR3 size: 16 residues. The germline CDR1 and CDR2 sequences are MNHEY and SMNVEV (reference sequence).

V and J are TRBV11-3 and TRBJ2-6; D possibly corresponds to TRBD1 (5 bases). Germline V gene lookup returns CDR1 SGHNT and CDR2 YENEEA. The V end was cut by 3 bases, the J end by 0 bases, with 9 bases between. The CDR3 loop spans 16 amino acids. The CDR3 DNA reads TGTGCCAGCAGCTTGGGGCAGAACTCTGGGGCCAACGTCCTGACTTTC. Encoded protein: CASSLGQNSGANVLTF.

The chain combines TRBV5-6 with TRBJ1-4; 9 bases match TRBD1. This CDR3 comprises 14 residues. Germline CDR1 SGHDT, CDR2 YYEEEE. With V trimmed by 2 bases and J by 8 bases, 4 bases remained unmatched. The CDR3 DNA sequence: TGTGCCAGCAGCTTCCAGGGGACAGGGGAAAAACTGTTTTTT. It translates to CASSFQGTGEKLFF.